A selection of T cell receptor beta chains follows, all from one sample in a study of T-cell reconstitution after alpha-beta-depleted transplantation in children. From the PCR reads, TCRdb called clonotypes with MiXCR, one entry per CDR3 protein. The sample carries roughly 670,000 distinct CDR3 sequences, over 10% recorded once. The sample in question was PBMCs, obtained before TCRalphabeta/CD19-depleted stem cell transplant. The receptors originated from a girl aged 2 to 10 with congenital amegakaryocytic thrombocytopenia, due to receive a stem cell transplant. CDR3s include the opening cysteine and the closing phenylalanine or tryptophan. D genes are given only for firm matches. Clone size is stated in some rows and not others, as once, few, many or a class when expanded.

clone_size: -
j_call: TRBJ2-1
d_call: -
v_call: TRBV28
cdr3_nt: TGTGCCAGCAGAAGTTATGGAAGTAGCGGAAACAATGAGCAGTTCTTC
cdr3_aa: CASRSYGSSGNNEQFF

clone_size: few
j_call: TRBJ2-5
d_call: -
v_call: TRBV20-1
cdr3_nt: TGCAGCGGCGTAAGTCGATGGACACAAAAAGAGACCCAGTACTTC
cdr3_aa: CSGVSRWTQKETQYF

clone_size: few
j_call: TRBJ1-2
d_call: -
v_call: TRBV7-9
cdr3_nt: TGTGCCAGCAGCCCCCCCCAAGGATTCTGGGGAGGTGGCTACACCTTC
cdr3_aa: CASSPPQGFWGGGYTF

clone_size: many
j_call: TRBJ2-7
d_call: TRBD1
v_call: TRBV10-3
cdr3_nt: TGTGCCATCAGCGCTGGACAGGGTTACGAGCAGTACTTC
cdr3_aa: CAISAGQGYEQYF

clone_size: many
j_call: TRBJ2-1
d_call: -
v_call: TRBV18
cdr3_nt: TGTGCCAGCAGTCCCGGGGGCTCCTACAATGAGCAGTTCTTC
cdr3_aa: CASSPGGSYNEQFF

clone_size: many
j_call: TRBJ1-1
d_call: -
v_call: TRBV20-1
cdr3_nt: TGCAGTGCTAGTGCGTCGAACACTGAAGCTTTCTTT
cdr3_aa: CSASASNTEAFF

clone_size: few
j_call: TRBJ2-7
d_call: TRBD1
v_call: TRBV5-1
cdr3_nt: TGCGCCAGCAGCTTGGTTGGGGACAGCGGCGAGCAGTACTTC
cdr3_aa: CASSLVGDSGEQYF

clone_size: many
j_call: TRBJ2-5
d_call: TRBD2
v_call: TRBV2
cdr3_nt: TGTGCCAGCAGTGCTGGACTAGGCCTTAAAGAGACCCAGTACTTC
cdr3_aa: CASSAGLGLKETQYF

clone_size: many
j_call: TRBJ2-7
d_call: -
v_call: TRBV12-3/TRBV12-4
cdr3_nt: TGTGCCAGCAGTTTAGTCCCCTGGTCCGTCGAGCAGTACTTC
cdr3_aa: CASSLVPWSVEQYF

clone_size: -
j_call: TRBJ1-4
d_call: -
v_call: TRBV5-1
cdr3_nt: TGCGCCAGCAGCTTTTCCGCAGGGATTAATGAAAAACTGTTTTTT
cdr3_aa: CASSFSAGINEKLFF